This TCR beta chain emerged from a study of cytomegalovirus exposure and HLA in healthy donors. Study-wide results and limits: TCR beta chains numbering some 160 were designated cytomegalovirus-associated. Certain indistinguishable V segments, among them TRBV6-2 and TRBV6-3, were excluded.

V lost 9 bases to trimming and J lost 0 bases, with 9 bases between them. The germline V gene encodes CDR1 SGHRS and CDR2 YFSETQ. This CDR3 has 13 residues. As regards this clone: Its antigen is still unknown.

Primers for the PCR totalled 60 Vbeta and 13 Jbeta. The assay was immunoSEQ multiplex PCR, and TCRdb's table has in-frame clones only and misses some. This sample's table reports about 140,000 clones. The rearrangement uses TRBV5-1 and TRBJ2-2, with unresolved D. The TCR comes from a male donor in good health and CMV-seronegative. Input material: PBMCs. This CDR3 reads CAIPVTNTGELFF. DNA of the CDR3: TGCGCCATCCCAGTTACGAACACCGGGGAGCTGTTTTTT. The complete variable domain, with remaining parts taken from reference TRBV5-1 and TRBJ2-2, reads KAGVTQTPRYLIKTRGQQVTLSCSPISGHRSVSWYQQTPGQGLQFLFEYFSETQRNKGNFPGRFSGRQFSNSRSEMNVSTLELGDSALYLCAIPVTNTGELFFGEGSRLTVL.